The text below deals with one TCR beta chain. This entry comes from a study of T cell repertoires in cytomegalovirus infection. TCRdb passed the reads through MiXCR, listing each CDR3 protein once. The data hold around 330,000 distinct CDR3 sequences, with roughly 15% observed a single time. The sample was PBMCs. This receptor was obtained from a human donor in good health (CMV status not recorded). Some clones in this sample may be carry-over from other donors' samples.

In nucleotides, the CDR3 is TGTGCCAGCAGCCTGGAGCCGACTAGCGGGGGGGCCTGGGCAGATACGCAGTATTTT. Translation gives CASSLEPTSGGAWADTQYF. The chain employs TRBV12-3 or TRBV12-4 and TRBJ2-3; 14 nucleotides agree with TRBD2. Germline trimming cut 6 bases from V and 4 bases from J; bases unmatched to any gene: 15. The CDR3 is 19 residues long.